Listed below are T cell receptor beta chains from one sample, sequenced in a study of blood T cell repertoires in COVID-19. The data were produced by immunoSEQ multiplex PCR, yet TCRdb's version contains in-frame clones alone and is incomplete. The sample yields about 260,000 clones, 75% to 90% seen once. Sequences were obtained from peripheral blood. The receptors were sampled from a woman aged 40 to 50 who had recovered from COVID-19. CDR3s include the opening cysteine and the closing phenylalanine or tryptophan. D genes are given only for firm matches. Clone size is stated in some rows and not others, as once, few, many or a class when expanded.

size | J | D | V | DNA | CDR3
NA | TRBJ2-7 | NA | TRBV30 | TGTGCCTGGAGTGTGGACTTCCTCTCCTACGAGCAGTACTTC | CAWSVDFLSYEQYF
NA | TRBJ2-7 | NA | TRBV18 | TGTGCCAGCTCACCATCGGCACAGTCCTACGAGCAGTACTTC | CASSPSAQSYEQYF
NA | TRBJ2-1 | NA | TRBV6-5 | TGTGCCAGCAGCTTCCAACTAGCCGGCAATGAGCAGTTCTTC | CASSFQLAGNEQFF
NA | TRBJ2-3 | NA | TRBV6-6 | TGTGCCAGCAGTTCCCTCGGAGCCCCAGATACGCAGTATTTT | CASSSLGAPDTQYF
NA | TRBJ1-3 | NA | TRBV7-9 | TGTGCCCTCATTGAGGGAAACACCATATATTTT | CALIEGNTIYF
NA | TRBJ2-7 | TRBD1 | TRBV5-1 | TGCGCCAGCAGCACGGGACAGGGAAGGTCCTACGAGCAGTACTTC | CASSTGQGRSYEQYF
NA | TRBJ1-2 | TRBD1 | TRBV9 | TGTGCCAGCAGCTTGGACAGGGGACGAGGTGGCTACACCTTC | CASSLDRGRGGYTF
NA | TRBJ2-5 | NA | TRBV9 | TGTGCCAGCAGCGCTGCCCCGTTAGGGGGTCAAGAGACCCAGTACTTC | CASSAAPLGGQETQYF
once | TRBJ2-5 | NA | TRBV9 | TGTGCCAGCAGCCCCAGGGGAACAGAGACCCAGTACTTC | CASSPRGTETQYF
NA | TRBJ2-5 | TRBD1 | TRBV19 | TGTGCCAGTAGCACCGCCGGGACAGGGAGGGAGACCCAGTACTTC | CASSTAGTGRETQYF
NA | TRBJ1-6 | NA | TRBV10-2 | TGCGCCAGCAGTGGTAGGACAGCGATTTATAATTCACCCCTCCACTTT | CASSGRTAIYNSPLHF
NA | TRBJ1-2 | NA | TRBV4-3 | TGCGCCAGCAGCCAAGATTGGGCGGGAAGATCGGATGGCTACACCTTC | CASSQDWAGRSDGYTF
NA | TRBJ1-3 | NA | TRBV10-2 | TGCGCCAGCAGTGAGGTACCGGCGAGGGGAAACACCATATATTTT | CASSEVPARGNTIYF
NA | TRBJ1-2 | NA | TRBV11-2 | TGTGCCAGCAGCTCCTGGGGGCAGGGGAACTATGGCTACACCTTC | CASSSWGQGNYGYTF
NA | TRBJ1-2 | TRBD1 | TRBV29-1 | TGCAGCGCTGGAGGTGGGACAGCAAATGGCTACACCTTC | CSAGGGTANGYTF
NA | TRBJ2-2 | NA | TRBV5-6 | TGTGCCAGCAGCTTGCCCTGGACAGCGGCTAACACCGGGGAGCTGTTTTTT | CASSLPWTAANTGELFF
NA | TRBJ2-1 | TRBD2 | TRBV4-2 | TGTGCCAGCAGCCGAATAGCGGGGGGTAACAATGAGCAGTTCTTC | CASSRIAGGNNEQFF
NA | TRBJ2-7 | NA | TRBV10-3 | TGTGCCATCGCGGACACCTCCTACGAGCAGTACTTC | CAIADTSYEQYF
NA | TRBJ2-2 | NA | TRBV24-1 | TGTGCCACCAGTGATCCTACAGAGAACACCGGGGAGCTGTTTTTT | CATSDPTENTGELFF
NA | TRBJ1-6 | TRBD1 | TRBV5-1 | TGCGCCAGCAGCGTCGCGGGGCAGGGGGATTCACCCCTCCACTTT | CASSVAGQGDSPLHF
NA | TRBJ2-1 | TRBD2 | TRBV2 | TGTGCCAGCAGTGAATTTCTTAGCGGGGGGGCCGGTGAGCAGTTCTTC | CASSEFLSGGAGEQFF
NA | TRBJ2-2 | NA | TRBV10-3 | TGTGCCATCGGGGCAGACAACACCGGGGAGCTGTTTTTT | CAIGADNTGELFF
NA | TRBJ2-1 | TRBD1 | TRBV18 | TGTGCCAGCTCACCAGGACAGGGGGACGACAATGAGCAGTTCTTC | CASSPGQGDDNEQFF
NA | TRBJ1-6 | NA | TRBV6-1 | TGTGCCAGCAGTGAAGCTCGGGTTTCACCCCTCCACTTT | CASSEARVSPLHF
NA | TRBJ1-1 | NA | TRBV2 | TGTGCCAGCAGCGCCGAGCTCAACACTGAAGCTTTCTTT | CASSAELNTEAFF
NA | TRBJ1-2 | NA | TRBV3-1/TRBV3-2 | TGTGCCAGCAGCCAAGTGAGGGACTACTATGGCTACACCTTC | CASSQVRDYYGYTF
NA | TRBJ2-7 | NA | TRBV10-1 | TGCGCCAGCAGTGGCCCTAGGGGAGAGCAGTACTTC | CASSGPRGEQYF
NA | TRBJ1-1 | NA | TRBV5-1 | TGCGCCAGCAGCTTCCAGGGTACTGAAGCTTTCTTT | CASSFQGTEAFF
NA | TRBJ1-2 | NA | TRBV4-1 | TGCGCCAGCAGCCAGTTCGCTAACTATGGCTACACCTTC | CASSQFANYGYTF
NA | TRBJ1-1 | NA | TRBV7-2 | TGTGCCAGCAGCCCCCCGGTGCTGGACTCCCGGAGGGACACTGAAGCTTTCTTT | CASSPPVLDSRRDTEAFF
NA | TRBJ2-2 | NA | TRBV19 | TGTGCCAGTAGGGAACAGGGTAGCGCCGGGGAGCTGTTTTTT | CASREQGSAGELFF
once | TRBJ1-1 | NA | TRBV27 | TGTGCCAGCACCCCGTTCGGGGAGGTGAACACTGAAGCTTTCTTT | CASTPFGEVNTEAFF
once | TRBJ2-5 | NA | TRBV7-8 | TGTGCCAGCAGCTTTCGACCTCCGGGGGAGACCCAGTACTTC | CASSFRPPGETQYF
NA | TRBJ2-2 | NA | TRBV5-6 | TGTGCCAGCAGCTGGGGGGTCCCGAACACCGGGGAGCTGTTTTTT | CASSWGVPNTGELFF
NA | TRBJ1-6 | TRBD1 | TRBV6-5 | TGTGCCAGCAGCCGGGACAGCAGAAATTCACCCCTCCACTTT | CASSRDSRNSPLHF